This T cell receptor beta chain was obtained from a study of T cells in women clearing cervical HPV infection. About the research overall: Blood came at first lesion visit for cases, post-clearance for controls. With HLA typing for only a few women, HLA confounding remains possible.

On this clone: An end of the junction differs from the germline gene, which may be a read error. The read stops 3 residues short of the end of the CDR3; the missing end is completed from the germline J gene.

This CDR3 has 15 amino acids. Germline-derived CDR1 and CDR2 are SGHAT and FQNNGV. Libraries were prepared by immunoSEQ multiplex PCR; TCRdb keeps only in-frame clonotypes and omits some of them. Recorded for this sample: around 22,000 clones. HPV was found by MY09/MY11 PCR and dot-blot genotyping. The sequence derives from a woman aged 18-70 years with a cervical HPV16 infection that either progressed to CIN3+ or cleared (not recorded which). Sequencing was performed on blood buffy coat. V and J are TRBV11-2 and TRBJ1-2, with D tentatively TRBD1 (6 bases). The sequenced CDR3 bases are TGTGCCAGCAGCCCGGACAGAAATGCTAACCATGGC. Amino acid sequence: CASSPDRNANHG. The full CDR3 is CASSPDRNANHGYTF.